The 10 T cell receptor beta chains in this list originate from one sample, sequenced in a study of blood T cell repertoires in COVID-19. Sequencing used immunoSEQ multiplex PCR; TCRdb keeps in-frame clones, though not all of them. The sample consists of about 400,000 clones, approximately 86% of them appearing once. Sample: peripheral blood. The receptors were sampled from a human donor in a cohort sampled during active COVID-19.

The rearrangement links TRBV2 to TRBJ2-2; a possible D gene is TRBD1 (5 bases). Germline V gene data show CDR1 as SNHLY and CDR2 as FYNNEI. V gave up 4 bases and J gave up 5 bases, with 8 bases separating them. The CDR3 is made up of 13 amino acids. The CDR3 nucleotides are TGTGCCAGCAGTGGACAGACGACCGGGGAGCTGTTTTTT. Protein sequence: CASSGQTTGELFF.

V usage is TRBV28 and J usage is TRBJ2-7; weak D call: TRBD2 (6 bases). V was pared by 4 bases and J by 5 bases, with 15 bases between. The CDR3 has 14 residues. Germline V gene sequence: CDR1 MDHEN, CDR2 SYDVKM. The CDR3 spells CASSSPDGSDEQYF. In DNA form, the CDR3 reads TGTGCCAGCAGTTCCCCCGACGGGAGCGACGAGCAGTACTTC.

In this sample, this clone turned up a few times. V and J are TRBV2 and TRBJ2-5, with 10 nucleotides matching TRBD1. The trim removed 4 bases at V and 2 bases at J, leaving 7 bases unmatched. CDR3 length: 16 amino acids. Germline-derived CDR1 and CDR2 are SNHLY and FYNNEI. The CDR3 DNA reads as TGTGCCAGCAGTGTCCCCGGGACAGGGGCACAAGAGACCCAGTACTTC. It yields the protein CASSVPGTGAQETQYF.

This chain uses TRBV25-1 with TRBJ1-4; D gene unclear. The length of the CDR3 is 14 residues. Germline-derived CDR1 and CDR2 are MGHDK and SYGVNS. V lost 6 bases and J 2 bases, leaving 10 bases between the germline ends. The CDR3 here is CASSPPGTNEKLFF. CDR3 coding DNA: TGTGCCAGCAGCCCTCCGGGTACTAATGAAAAACTGTTTTTT.

This clone occurred a few times. The gene calls are TRBV29-1 and TRBJ1-1; 9 positions agree with TRBD1. Germline V gene sequence: CDR1 SQVTM, CDR2 ANQGSEA. Unmatched junction bases numbered 11, after V lost 6 bases and J lost 0 bases. The CDR3 length is 16 residues. CDR3: CSVEYRGRAMNTEAFF. For the CDR3, the DNA is TGCAGCGTAGAATACAGGGGGCGCGCGATGAACACTGAAGCTTTCTTT.

This sequence joins TRBV11-2 and TRBJ1-4, with 8 bases aligning to TRBD1. In germline, CDR1 is SGHAT, CDR2 FQNNGV. The CDR3 spans 15 residues. With 5 bases clipped from V and 10 bases from J, the junction kept 12 bases outside the gene matches. This CDR3 reads CASSPGQGGGGKLFF. CDR3 nucleotides: TGTGCCAGCAGCCCCGGACAGGGTGGGGGCGGAAAACTGTTTTTT.

The rearrangement joins TRBV19 to TRBJ2-7; the match to TRBD2 covers 11 bases. The CDR3 is 14 residues long. V dropped 9 bases and J dropped 6; count of bases not matched to a gene: 10. The germline V gene encodes CDR1 LNHDA and CDR2 SQIVND (reference sequence). The CDR3: CAREDSGRGGEQYF. For the CDR3, the DNA is TGTGCCAGGGAAGATAGCGGGAGGGGCGGCGAGCAGTACTTC.

The rearrangement joins TRBV19 to TRBJ1-1; TRBD1 is a possible D gene (6 bases). Trimming took off 0 bases at V and 7 bases at J, with 12 bases between the two ends. There are 14 residues in the CDR3. Germline values: CDR1 LNHDA, CDR2 SQIVND (reference sequence). CDR3 bases: TGTGCCAGTAGTATAGACCGGGACACGCGTGAAGCTTTCTTT. It is translated as CASSIDRDTREAFF.

This rearrangement joins TRBV6-1 to TRBJ2-2, with TRBD1 identical over 8 bases. This CDR3 is built from 15 residues. Trimming took 2 bases from V and 2 from J; bases not matched to a gene: 1. The germline CDR1 and CDR2 sequences are MNHNS and SASEGT. The CDR3 coding sequence is TGTGCCAGCAGTGAACAGGGGGCAAACACCGGGGAGCTGTTTTTT. Residues: CASSEQGANTGELFF.

This chain joins TRBV7-9 and TRBJ2-3, with unresolved D. The CDR3 is 11 amino acids. The germline V gene encodes CDR1 SEHNR and CDR2 FQNEAQ (reference sequence). The V end lost 8 bases, the J end lost 3 bases, and 6 bases lay between the germline ends. The CDR3 DNA reads TGTGCCAGCGTCTCTACAGATACGCAGTATTTT. It translates to CASVSTDTQYF.